This T cell receptor (beta chain) was sequenced in a study of graft-versus-host responses after intestinal transplantation. About the study: Each transplant was multivisceral, liver-intestinal, or isolated intestinal. The whole recipient group had anti-thymocyte globulin induction followed by tacrolimus and steroids for two to three years.

Note on this clone: Its antigen is not known.

General observations from the study: Peak levels of circulating GvH clones tracked with early post-transplant HvG declines. GvH clones were identified in recipient marrow, with some first appearing in ileum or blood.

Trimming cost V 5 bases and J 5 bases; bases outside gene matches: 3. Germline V gene sequence: CDR1 SGHAT, CDR2 FQNNGV. The CDR3 has 13 residues. TCRdb keeps only in-frame clones here, not all; method: immunoSEQ multiplex PCR. The sample has about 86,000 clones, 91% seen once; the top ten hold under 0.55%. This receptor was taken from a human donor who received an intestinal transplant. J is TRBJ2-5 and V is TRBV11-2; 9 bases are a match to TRBD1. The sequenced sample was unstimulated CD8+ T cells sorted from spleen or lymph node cells, obtained before intestinal transplant. CDR3 protein: CASSRTGEETQYF. The CDR3 coding sequence is TGTGCCAGCAGCCGGACAGGGGAGGAGACCCAGTACTTC.